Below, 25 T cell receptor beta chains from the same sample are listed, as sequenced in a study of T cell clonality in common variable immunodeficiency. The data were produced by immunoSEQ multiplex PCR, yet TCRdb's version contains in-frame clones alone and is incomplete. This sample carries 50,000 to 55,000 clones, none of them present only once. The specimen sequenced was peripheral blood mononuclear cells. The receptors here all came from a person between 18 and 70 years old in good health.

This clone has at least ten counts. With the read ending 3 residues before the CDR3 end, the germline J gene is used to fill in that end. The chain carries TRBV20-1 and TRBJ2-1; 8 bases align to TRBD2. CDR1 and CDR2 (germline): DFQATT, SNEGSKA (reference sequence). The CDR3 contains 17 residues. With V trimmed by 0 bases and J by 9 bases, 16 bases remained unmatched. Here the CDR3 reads CSARDFLASGSPTEQFF. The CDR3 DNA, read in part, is TGCAGTGCTAGAGATTTCCTCGCTAGCGGGTCGCCCACTGAG.

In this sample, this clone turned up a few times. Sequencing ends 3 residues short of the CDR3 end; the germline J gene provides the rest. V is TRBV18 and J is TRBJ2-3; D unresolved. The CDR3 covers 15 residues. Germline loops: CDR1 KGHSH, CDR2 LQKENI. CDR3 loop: CASSPPRQIQETQYF. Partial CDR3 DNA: TGTGCCAGCTCACCACCGAGGCAGATCCAAGAGACG.

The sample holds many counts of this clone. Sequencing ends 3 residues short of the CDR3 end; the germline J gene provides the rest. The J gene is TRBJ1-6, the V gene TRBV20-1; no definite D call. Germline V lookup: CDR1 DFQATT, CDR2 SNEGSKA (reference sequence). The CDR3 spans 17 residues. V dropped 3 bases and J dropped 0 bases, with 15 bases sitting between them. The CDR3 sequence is CSASSGLKSSYNSPLHF. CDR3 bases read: TGCAGTGCTAGTTCAGGCCTTAAGAGCTCCTATAATTCACCC.

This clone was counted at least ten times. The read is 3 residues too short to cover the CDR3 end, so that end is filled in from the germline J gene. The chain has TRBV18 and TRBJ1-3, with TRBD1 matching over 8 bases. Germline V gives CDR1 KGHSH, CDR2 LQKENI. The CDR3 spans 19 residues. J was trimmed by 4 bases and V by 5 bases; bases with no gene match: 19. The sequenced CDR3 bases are TGTGCCAGCTCATTTCCCTCACCTGGGACAGGACAAATAGGAAACACC. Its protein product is CASSFPSPGTGQIGNT. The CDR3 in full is CASSFPSPGTGQIGNTIYF.

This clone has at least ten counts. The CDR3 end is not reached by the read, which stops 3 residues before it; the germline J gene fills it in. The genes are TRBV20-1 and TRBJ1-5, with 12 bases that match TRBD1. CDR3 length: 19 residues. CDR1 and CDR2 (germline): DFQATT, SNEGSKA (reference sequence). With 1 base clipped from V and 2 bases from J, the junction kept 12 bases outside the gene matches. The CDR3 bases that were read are TGCAGTGCTAGAGGATCGGGGACAGGGGGCTTTTGGGGCAATCAGCCC. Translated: CSARGSGTGGFWGNQP. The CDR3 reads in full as CSARGSGTGGFWGNQPQHF.

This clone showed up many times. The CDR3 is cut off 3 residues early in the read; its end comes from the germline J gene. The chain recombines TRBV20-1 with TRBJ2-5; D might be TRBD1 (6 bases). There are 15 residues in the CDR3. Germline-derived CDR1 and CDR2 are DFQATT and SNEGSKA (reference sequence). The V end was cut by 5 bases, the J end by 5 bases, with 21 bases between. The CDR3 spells CSAPQQNREWETQYF. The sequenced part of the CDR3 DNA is TGCAGTGCTCCGCAGCAAAACAGGGAATGGGAGACC.

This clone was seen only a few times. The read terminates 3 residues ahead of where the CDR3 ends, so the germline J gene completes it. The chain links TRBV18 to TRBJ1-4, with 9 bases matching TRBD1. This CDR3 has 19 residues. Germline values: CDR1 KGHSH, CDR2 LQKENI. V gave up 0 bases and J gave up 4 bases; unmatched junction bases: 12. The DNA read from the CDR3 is TGTGCCAGCTCACCACCCAATGCCGGGACAGGGCGTTTTAATGAAAAA. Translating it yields CASSPPNAGTGRFNEK. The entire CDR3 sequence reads CASSPPNAGTGRFNEKLFF.

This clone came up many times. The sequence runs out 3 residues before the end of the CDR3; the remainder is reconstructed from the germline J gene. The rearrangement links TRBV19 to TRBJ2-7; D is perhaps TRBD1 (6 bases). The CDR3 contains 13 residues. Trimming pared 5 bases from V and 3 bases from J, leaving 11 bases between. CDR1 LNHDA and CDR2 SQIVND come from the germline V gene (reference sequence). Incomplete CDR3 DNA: TGTGCCAGTAGTGACAGGAGGTTCTACGAG. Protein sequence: CASSDRRFYE. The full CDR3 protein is CASSDRRFYEQYF. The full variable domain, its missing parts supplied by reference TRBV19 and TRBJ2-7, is DGGITQSPKYLFRKEGQNVTLSCEQNLNHDAMYWYRQDPGQGLRLIYYSQIVNDFQKGDIAEGYSVSREKKESFPLTVTSAQKNPTAFYLCASSDRRFYEQYFGPGTRLTVT.

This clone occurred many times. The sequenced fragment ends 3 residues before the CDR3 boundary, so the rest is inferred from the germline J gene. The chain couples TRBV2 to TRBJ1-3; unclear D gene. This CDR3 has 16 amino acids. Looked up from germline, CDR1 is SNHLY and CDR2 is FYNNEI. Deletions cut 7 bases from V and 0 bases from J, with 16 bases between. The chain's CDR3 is CASKWERGSSGNTIYF. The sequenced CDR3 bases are TGTGCCAGCAAATGGGAGCGCGGGAGCTCTGGAAACACC.

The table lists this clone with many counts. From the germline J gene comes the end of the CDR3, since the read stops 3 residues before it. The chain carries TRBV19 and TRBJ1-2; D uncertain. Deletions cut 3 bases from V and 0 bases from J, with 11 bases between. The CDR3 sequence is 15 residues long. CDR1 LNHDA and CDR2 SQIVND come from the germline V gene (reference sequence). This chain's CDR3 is CASSMGHNTNYGYTF. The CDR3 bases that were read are TGTGCCAGTAGTATGGGCCATAACACTAACTATGGC.

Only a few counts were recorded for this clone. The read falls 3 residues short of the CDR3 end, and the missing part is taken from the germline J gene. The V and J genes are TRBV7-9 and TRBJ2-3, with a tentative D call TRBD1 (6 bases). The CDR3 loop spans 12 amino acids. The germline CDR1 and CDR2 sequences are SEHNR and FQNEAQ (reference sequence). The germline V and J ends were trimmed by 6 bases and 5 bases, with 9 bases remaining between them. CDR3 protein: CASRWDKDTQYF. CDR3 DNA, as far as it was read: TGTGCCAGCAGGTGGGACAAAGATACG.

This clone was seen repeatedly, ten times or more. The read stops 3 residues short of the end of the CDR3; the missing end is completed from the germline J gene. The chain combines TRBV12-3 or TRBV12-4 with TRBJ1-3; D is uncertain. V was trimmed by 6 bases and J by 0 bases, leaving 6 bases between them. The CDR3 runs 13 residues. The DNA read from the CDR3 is TGTGCCAGCAGGTCCTACTCTGGAAACACC. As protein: CASRSYSGNT. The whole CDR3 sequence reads CASRSYSGNTIYF.

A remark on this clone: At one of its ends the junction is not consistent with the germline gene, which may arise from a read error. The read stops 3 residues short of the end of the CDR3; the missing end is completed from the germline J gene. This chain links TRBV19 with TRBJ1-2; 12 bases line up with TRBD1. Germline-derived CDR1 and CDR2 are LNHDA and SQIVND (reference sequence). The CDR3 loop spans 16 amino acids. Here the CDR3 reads CAGSGGTGGVVGGYTF. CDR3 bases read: TGTGCCGGTAGTGGGGGGACAGGGGGCGTAGTCGGTGGC.

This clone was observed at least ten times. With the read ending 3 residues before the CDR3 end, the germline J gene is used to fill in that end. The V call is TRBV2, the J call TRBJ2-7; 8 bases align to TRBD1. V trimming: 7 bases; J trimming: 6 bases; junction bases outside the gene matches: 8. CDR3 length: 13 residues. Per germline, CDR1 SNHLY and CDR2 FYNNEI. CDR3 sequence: CASIEQGVGEQYF. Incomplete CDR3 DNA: TGTGCCAGCATAGAACAGGGGGTGGGCGAG.

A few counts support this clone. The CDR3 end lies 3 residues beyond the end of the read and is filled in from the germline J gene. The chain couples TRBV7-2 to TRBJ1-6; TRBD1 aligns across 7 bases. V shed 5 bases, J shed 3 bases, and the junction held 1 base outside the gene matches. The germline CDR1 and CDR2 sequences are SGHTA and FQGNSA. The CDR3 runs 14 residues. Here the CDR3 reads CASSQGGYNSPLHF. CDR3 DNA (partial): TGTGCCAGCAGCCAGGGGGGCTATAATTCACCC.

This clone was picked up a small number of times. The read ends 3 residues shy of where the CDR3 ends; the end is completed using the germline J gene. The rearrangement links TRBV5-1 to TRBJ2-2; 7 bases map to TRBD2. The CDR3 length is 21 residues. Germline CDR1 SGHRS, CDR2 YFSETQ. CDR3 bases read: TGCGCCAGCAGCTTGGCCAATATAAGCGGGGCTTCCAGCTCTGGGGCCAACGTG. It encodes CASSLANISGASSSGANV. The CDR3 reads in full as CASSLANISGASSSGANVLFF.

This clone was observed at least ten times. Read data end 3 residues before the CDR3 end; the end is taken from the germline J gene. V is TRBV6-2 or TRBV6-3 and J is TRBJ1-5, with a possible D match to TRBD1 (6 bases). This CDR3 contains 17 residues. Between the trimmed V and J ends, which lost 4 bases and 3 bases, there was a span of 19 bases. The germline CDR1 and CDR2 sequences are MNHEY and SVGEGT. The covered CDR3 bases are TGTGCCAGCAGTTCCGACCGGGGACAACTCGTCAATCAGCCC. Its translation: CASSSDRGQLVNQP. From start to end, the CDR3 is CASSSDRGQLVNQPQHF.

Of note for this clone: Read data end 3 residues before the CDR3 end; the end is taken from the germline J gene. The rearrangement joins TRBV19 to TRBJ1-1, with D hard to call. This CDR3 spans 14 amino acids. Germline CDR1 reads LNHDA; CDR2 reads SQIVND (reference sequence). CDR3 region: CASSMAAAKNIAFF. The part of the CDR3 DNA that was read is TGTGCCAGTAGTATGGCCGCCGCCAAAAACATT.

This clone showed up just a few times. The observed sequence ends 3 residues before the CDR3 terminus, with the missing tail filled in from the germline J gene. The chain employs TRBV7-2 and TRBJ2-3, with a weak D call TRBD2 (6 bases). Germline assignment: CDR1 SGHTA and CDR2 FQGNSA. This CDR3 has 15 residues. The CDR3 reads CASSPGGAGQETQYF. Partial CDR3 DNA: TGTGCCAGCAGCCCCGGGGGAGCGGGCCAAGAGACG. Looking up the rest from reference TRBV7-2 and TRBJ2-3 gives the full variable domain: GAGVSQSPSNKVTEKGKDVELRCDPISGHTALYWYRQSLGQGLEFLIYFQGNSAPDKSGLPSDRFSAERTGGSVSTLTIQRTQQEDSAVYLCASSPGGAGQETQYFGPGTRLTVL.

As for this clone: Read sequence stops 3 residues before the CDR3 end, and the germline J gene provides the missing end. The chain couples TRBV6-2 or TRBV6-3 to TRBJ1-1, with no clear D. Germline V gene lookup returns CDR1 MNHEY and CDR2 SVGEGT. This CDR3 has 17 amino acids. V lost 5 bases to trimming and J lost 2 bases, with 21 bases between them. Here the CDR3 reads CASSPAGRASENTEAFF. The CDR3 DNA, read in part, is TGTGCCAGCAGTCCCGCGGGGAGAGCCTCCGAAAACACTGAA.

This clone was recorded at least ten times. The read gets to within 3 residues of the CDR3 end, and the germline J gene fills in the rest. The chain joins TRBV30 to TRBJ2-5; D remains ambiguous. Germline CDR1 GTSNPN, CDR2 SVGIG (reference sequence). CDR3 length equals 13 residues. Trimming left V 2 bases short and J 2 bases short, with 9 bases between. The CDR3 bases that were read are TGTGCCTGGAGTTTGGCGGTTCAAGAGACC. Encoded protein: CAWSLAVQET. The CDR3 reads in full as CAWSLAVQETQYF.

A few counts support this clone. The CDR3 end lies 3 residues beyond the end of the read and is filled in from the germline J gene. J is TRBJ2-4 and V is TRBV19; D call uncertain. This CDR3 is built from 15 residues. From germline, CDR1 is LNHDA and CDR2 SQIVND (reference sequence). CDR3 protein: CASSITQRANYGQYF. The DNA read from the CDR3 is TGTGCCAGTAGTATAACGCAGAGAGCTAACTATGGT.

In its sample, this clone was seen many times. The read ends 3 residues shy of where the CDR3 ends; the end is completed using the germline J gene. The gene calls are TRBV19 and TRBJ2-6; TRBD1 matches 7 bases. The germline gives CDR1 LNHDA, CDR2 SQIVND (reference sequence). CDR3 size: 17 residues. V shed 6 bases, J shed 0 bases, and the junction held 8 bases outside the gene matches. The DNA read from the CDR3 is TGTGCCAGTAGGGGACAGCAACCATACTCTGGGGCCAACGTC. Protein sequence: CASRGQQPYSGANV. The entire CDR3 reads CASRGQQPYSGANVLTF.

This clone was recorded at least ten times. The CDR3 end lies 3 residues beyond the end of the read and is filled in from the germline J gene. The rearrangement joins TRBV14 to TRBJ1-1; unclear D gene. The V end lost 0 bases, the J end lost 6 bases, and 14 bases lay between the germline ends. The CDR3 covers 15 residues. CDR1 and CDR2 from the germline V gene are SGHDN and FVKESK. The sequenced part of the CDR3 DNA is TGTGCCAGCAGCCAAGAGGCCCGCCCAAGGGCTGAA. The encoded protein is CASSQEARPRAE. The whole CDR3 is CASSQEARPRAEAFF.

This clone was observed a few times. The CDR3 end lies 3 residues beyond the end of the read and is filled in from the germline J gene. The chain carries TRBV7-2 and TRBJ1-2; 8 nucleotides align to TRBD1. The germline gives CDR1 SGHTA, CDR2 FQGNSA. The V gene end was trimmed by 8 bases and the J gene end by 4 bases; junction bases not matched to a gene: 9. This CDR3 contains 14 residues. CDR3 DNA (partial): TGTGCCAGCGGGGGCGGAGACAGGGGCTATGGC. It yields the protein CASGGGDRGYG. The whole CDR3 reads CASGGGDRGYGYTF.